This T cell receptor beta chain was documented in a study of neoadjuvant anti-PD-1 for oral cavity cancer. Study-wide context: Patients without progression got a fourth dose around day 43.

This clone appeared once. PBMC libraries mostly used approximately 500 ng of input genomic DNA, with six replicates per sample. The table came from immunoSEQ multiplex PCR; TCRdb's copy has only in-frame clones and leaves some out. The table records around 70,000 clones, approximately 85% of them present only once. Noted time point: after neoadjuvant nivolumab, at surgical resection. The V gene's germline CDR1 is SEHNR and CDR2 FQNEAQ (reference sequence). The CDR3 consists of 14 residues. Germline trimming cut 3 bases from V and 8 bases from J; bases unmatched to any gene: 5. V gene TRBV7-9 combines with J gene TRBJ2-1; 9 nucleotides match TRBD2. The sequence was obtained from a person between 35 and 79 years old with oral cavity squamous cell carcinoma. Specimen: PBMCs, collected after nivolumab (anti-PD-1) treatment. The CDR3 loop is CASSFSGGWDEQFF. Here the CDR3 DNA reads TGTGCCAGCAGCTTTAGCGGGGGTTGGGATGAGCAGTTCTTC.